These T cell receptor beta chains were read from a single sample in a study of molecular identifiers for immune sequencing clone quantification. Each CDR3 protein is one row after TCRdb ran MiXCR on the PCR reads. This table has about 100,000 distinct CDR3 sequences, 36% appearing once. The material sequenced was naive CD8+ T cells from blood, with Jurkat cell RNA spiked in. These receptor sequences come from a human donor in good health. Some libraries in this study had Jurkat cell RNA spiked in. Each CDR3 is given with its conserved first and last residue. A D gene is named only where the DNA matches it firmly. Clone size appears in some rows only: once, few, many, or a class for an expanded clone.

>-|TRBV20-1|many|TRBJ2-3
CSARGPAETITDTQYF
TGCAGTGCTAGGGGCCCAGCGGAGACAATCACAGATACGCAGTATTTT
>-|TRBV6-2/TRBV6-3|medium-sized|TRBJ2-2
CASTDTYTGELFF
TGTGCCAGCACCGACACCTACACCGGGGAGCTGTTTTTT
>-|TRBV6-5|many|TRBJ2-3
CASSGYPTDTQYF
TGTGCCAGCTCCGGCTACCCCACAGATACGCAGTATTTT
>-|TRBV28|-|TRBJ1-6
CASGTAQLRVLNSPLHF
TGTGCCAGCGGCACGGCCCAGCTCAGGGTACTAAATTCACCCCTCCACTTT
>-|TRBV6-2/TRBV6-3|few|TRBJ1-1
CASSYWQVNTEAFF
TGTGCCAGCAGTTACTGGCAAGTGAACACTGAAGCTTTCTTT
>-|TRBV6-6|-|TRBJ1-4
CASSYSSVYNEKLFF
TGTGCCAGCAGTTACTCGTCGGTTTATAATGAAAAACTGTTTTTT
>-|TRBV6-5|-|TRBJ2-2
CASSYFWGAGELFF
TGTGCCAGCAGTTATTTCTGGGGTGCCGGGGAGCTGTTTTTT
>TRBD2|TRBV7-9|few|TRBJ2-3
CASSPVAVAGSGTDTQYF
TGTGCCAGCAGCCCTGTTGCGGTAGCGGGGTCGGGCACAGATACGCAGTATTTT
>TRBD1|TRBV6-2/TRBV6-3|-|TRBJ1-1
CASRTYRGWDTEAFF
TGTGCCAGCAGAACATACAGGGGCTGGGACACTGAAGCTTTCTTT
>-|TRBV20-1|-|TRBJ2-2
CSAPGRPDTRELFF
TGCAGTGCCCCCGGGCGCCCGGACACCAGGGAGCTGTTTTTT
>TRBD1|TRBV25-1|few|TRBJ1-4
CASSEEGAVEKLFF
TGTGCCAGCAGTGAGGAGGGGGCGGTCGAAAAACTGTTTTTT
>-|TRBV7-2|many|TRBJ2-1
CASSLVAAFGNEQFF
TGTGCCAGCAGCTTAGTTGCTGCCTTTGGGAATGAGCAGTTCTTC
>-|TRBV3-1|many|TRBJ1-4
CASSQFGEKLFF
TGTGCCAGCAGCCAATTCGGAGAAAAACTGTTTTTT